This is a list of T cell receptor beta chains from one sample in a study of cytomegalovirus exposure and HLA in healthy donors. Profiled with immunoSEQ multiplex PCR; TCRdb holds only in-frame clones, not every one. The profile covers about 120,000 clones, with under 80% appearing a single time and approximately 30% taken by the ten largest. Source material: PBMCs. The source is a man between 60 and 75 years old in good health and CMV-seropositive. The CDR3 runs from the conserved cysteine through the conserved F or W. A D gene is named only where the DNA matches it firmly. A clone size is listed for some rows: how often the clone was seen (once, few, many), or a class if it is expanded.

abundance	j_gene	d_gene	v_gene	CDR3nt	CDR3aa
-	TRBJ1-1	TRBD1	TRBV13	TGTGCCAGCACCCCCCCTAAGGGGACAGGGGTCACTGAAGCTTTCTTT	CASTPPKGTGVTEAFF
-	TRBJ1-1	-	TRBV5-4	TGTGCCAGCAGCGCATCGAGGGACACTGAAGCTTTCTTT	CASSASRDTEAFF
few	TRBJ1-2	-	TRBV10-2	TGCGCCAGCAGTCCAGGGGTAGGGGTAGGAGGCTACACCTTC	CASSPGVGVGGYTF
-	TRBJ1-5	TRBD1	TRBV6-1	TGTGCCAGCAGGACAGGGAACAATCAGCCCCAGCATTTT	CASRTGNNQPQHF
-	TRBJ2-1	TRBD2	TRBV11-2	TGTGCCAGCAGCCCGAGACTAGCGGGAGGGAATGAGCAGTTCTTC	CASSPRLAGGNEQFF
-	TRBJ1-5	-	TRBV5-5	TGTGCCAGCAGCTTGGCCGTTTCCCTCAATCAGCCCCAGCATTTT	CASSLAVSLNQPQHF
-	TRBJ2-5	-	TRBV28	TGTGCCAGCAGTTCACTAGGAGGGGGCAAATACCAAGAGACCCAGTACTTC	CASSSLGGGKYQETQYF
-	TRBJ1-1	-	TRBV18	TGTGCCAGCTCACCACAGCGACAGGAGGTTGAAGCTTTCTTT	CASSPQRQEVEAFF
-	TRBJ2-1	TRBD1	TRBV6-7	TGTGCCAGCAGTCGATGGGGGGGACAGGGGCCCAATGAGCAGTTCTTC	CASSRWGGQGPNEQFF
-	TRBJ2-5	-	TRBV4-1	TGCGCCAGCAGCCAAGAGTCGAGGACAGTTGGGACCCAGTACTTC	CASSQESRTVGTQYF
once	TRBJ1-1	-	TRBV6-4	TGTGCCAGCAGTGCTTCACAGAACACTGAAGCTTTCTTT	CASSASQNTEAFF
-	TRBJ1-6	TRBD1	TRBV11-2	TGTGCCAGCAGCTCACTCCACAGGGGGCGGTCACCCCTCCACTTT	CASSSLHRGRSPLHF
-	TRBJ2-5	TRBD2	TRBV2	TGTGCCAGCAGTGGGACTAGCGGGGTCAACCAAGAGACCCAGTACTTC	CASSGTSGVNQETQYF
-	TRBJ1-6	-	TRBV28	TGTGCCAGCAGTTTAGTTTCGGCAGGGCGATCACCCCTCCACTTT	CASSLVSAGRSPLHF
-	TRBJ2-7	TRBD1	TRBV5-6	TGTGCCAGCAGCTGGGGCCCCGGGACAGGGGGCTACGAGCAGTACTTC	CASSWGPGTGGYEQYF
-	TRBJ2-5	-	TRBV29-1	TGCAGCGTTTCCCTTTTCCAAGAGACCCAGTACTTC	CSVSLFQETQYF
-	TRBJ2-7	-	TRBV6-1	TGTGCCAGCCGATCCGCTAGGGGCCGGTCCTACGAGCAGTACTTC	CASRSARGRSYEQYF
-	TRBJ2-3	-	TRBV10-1	TGCGCCAGCAGTGAGACTAGTACATTGTCAGATACGCAGTATTTT	CASSETSTLSDTQYF
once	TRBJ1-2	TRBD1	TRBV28	TGTGCCAGCGGGACAGTATATGGCTACACCTTC	CASGTVYGYTF
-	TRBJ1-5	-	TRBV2	TGTGCCAGCAGCGCGGACAGCAGCAATCAGCCCCAGCATTTT	CASSADSSNQPQHF
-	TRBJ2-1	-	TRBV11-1	TGTGCCAGCAGCCCCGCAAGCCTCGGGACAAATGAGCAGTTCTTC	CASSPASLGTNEQFF
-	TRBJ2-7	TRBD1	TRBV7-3	TGTGCCAGCAGCTTTGGACAGGGGAGAGAGCAGTACTTC	CASSFGQGREQYF
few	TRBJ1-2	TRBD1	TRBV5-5	TGTGCCAGCAGCCGGGGACAGGCTAACTATGGCTACACCTTC	CASSRGQANYGYTF
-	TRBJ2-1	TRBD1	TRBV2	TGTGCCAGCAGATCGGGCGACAGGGGCAATGAGCAGTTCTTC	CASRSGDRGNEQFF
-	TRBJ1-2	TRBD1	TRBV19	TGTGCCAGTAGTATAGCCCAGGGGGCCTACCAGAGGGCCTACTATGGCTACACCTTC	CASSIAQGAYQRAYYGYTF
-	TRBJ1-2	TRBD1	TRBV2	TGTGCCAGCAGGGGGACAGGGGGAAACTATGGCTACACCTTC	CASRGTGGNYGYTF
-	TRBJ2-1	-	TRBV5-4	TGTGCCAGCAGGAGGGGGGAGGGGATCTACAATGAGCAGTTCTTC	CASRRGEGIYNEQFF
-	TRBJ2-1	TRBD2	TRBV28	TGTGCCAGCAGGAGAGCGGGAGGGCCGAACAATGAGCAGTTCTTC	CASRRAGGPNNEQFF
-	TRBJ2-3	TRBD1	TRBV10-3	TGTGCCATCACCCCGGGACAGGGGCGAGATACGCAGTATTTT	CAITPGQGRDTQYF
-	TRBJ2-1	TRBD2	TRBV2	TGTGCCAGCCGGCGCGGGGGGTACAATGAGCAGTTCTTC	CASRRGGYNEQFF
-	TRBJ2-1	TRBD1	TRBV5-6	TGTGCCAGCAGTTACGGGACAGGGATCGGCAATGAGCAGTTCTTC	CASSYGTGIGNEQFF
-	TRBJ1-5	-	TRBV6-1	TGTGCCAGCAGTGTGCAGGGCAATCAGCCCCAGCATTTT	CASSVQGNQPQHF
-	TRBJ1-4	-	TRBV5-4	TGTGCCAGCAGCTCGGGACACGGTGAAAAACTGTTTTTT	CASSSGHGEKLFF
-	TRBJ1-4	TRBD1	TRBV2	TGTGCCAGCAGGGCGGGACAGGGAAATGAAAAACTGTTTTTT	CASRAGQGNEKLFF
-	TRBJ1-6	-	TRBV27	TGTGCCAGCAGTTCATCAGGGGATTATAATTCACCCCTCCACTTT	CASSSSGDYNSPLHF
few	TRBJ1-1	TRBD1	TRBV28	TGTGCCAGCAGTATCTACAGGGGAAGGACTGAAGCTTTCTTT	CASSIYRGRTEAFF
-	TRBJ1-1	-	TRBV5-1	TGCGCCAGCTTGCCGGGCGACAGGCGACCTGGTGCTGAAGCTTTCTTT	CASLPGDRRPGAEAFF
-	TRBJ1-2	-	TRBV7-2	TGTGCCAGCAGCTTATCCCGACAGACCTCTAACTATGGCTACACCTTC	CASSLSRQTSNYGYTF
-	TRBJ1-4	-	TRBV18	TGTGCCAGCTCACCACGGACGGGAGGGGGTGAAAAACTGTTTTTT	CASSPRTGGGEKLFF
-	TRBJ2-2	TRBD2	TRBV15	TGTGCCACCAGCAGGGGACTAGCGGGATTGAACACCGGGGAGCTGTTTTTT	CATSRGLAGLNTGELFF
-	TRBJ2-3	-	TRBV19	TGTGCCAGTAGCCCCTCAGGCGCTAGCACAGATACGCAGTATTTT	CASSPSGASTDTQYF
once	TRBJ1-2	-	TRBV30	TGTGCCTGGAGTAGGGATAGACAGGTTTGGGGCTACACCTTC	CAWSRDRQVWGYTF
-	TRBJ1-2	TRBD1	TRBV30	TGTGCCTGGAGTTACAGGGGGAACTATGGCTACACCTTC	CAWSYRGNYGYTF
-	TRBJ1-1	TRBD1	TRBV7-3	TGTGCCAGCAGCTTAGCAGGGGGGAACACTGAAGCTTTCTTT	CASSLAGGNTEAFF
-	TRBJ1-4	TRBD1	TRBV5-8	TGTGCCAGCAGTCGCACAGGGGGAGTACATGAAAAACTGTTTTTT	CASSRTGGVHEKLFF
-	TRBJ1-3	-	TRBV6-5	TGTGCCAGCAGACAATACATCTCTGGAAACACCATATATTTT	CASRQYISGNTIYF
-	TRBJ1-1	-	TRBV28	TGTGCCAGCAGTTCCCCCGGGCGGGAGGGTGAAGCTTTCTTT	CASSSPGREGEAFF
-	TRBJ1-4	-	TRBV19	TGTGCCAGTATGGAGCAGGGAAAGGAAAAACTGTTTTTT	CASMEQGKEKLFF
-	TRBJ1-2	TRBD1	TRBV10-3	TGTGCCATCAGTGGAAGGGACAGGGGTGACTATGGCTACACCTTC	CAISGRDRGDYGYTF
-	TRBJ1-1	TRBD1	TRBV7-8	TGTGCCAGCAGCGTCCTTGGGACAGCGAACACTGAAGCTTTCTTT	CASSVLGTANTEAFF